The sequence of this TCR beta chain was determined in a study of coeliac disease. At the level of the study: Each coeliac patient was active, refractory type I, or diet-controlled. Study-wide points: Lamina propria and intraepithelial cell fractions may contain each other's cells. TRB repertoires were largely private, with most amino acid sequences found in only one sample. Control samples showed higher TRB and TRG clonality than intraepithelial and lamina propria samples in active celiac disease.

In its sample, this clone was seen once. Antigen unknown. This CDR3 comprises 11 residues. Per germline, CDR1 GTSNPN and CDR2 SVGIG (reference sequence). V gave up 0 bases and J gave up 8 bases, with 7 bases separating them. Clones were read by immunoSEQ multiplex PCR, and TCRdb kept only the in-frame ones, dropping some. The sample yields 3,500 to 4,000 clones, roughly 70% seen once. The specimen was intraepithelial lymphocytes from the gut. The TCR comes from a woman aged 55-69 years with active celiac disease. The V and J genes are TRBV30 and TRBJ1-2, with D possibly matching TRBD1 (6 bases). The CDR3 DNA reads TGTGCCTGGAGTGTTCAGGGGGGCTACACCTTC. Residues: CAWSVQGGYTF.